This entry lists 32 T cell receptor beta chains sequenced from one sample in a study of T cell repertoires in breast cancer. Unpaired genes were suppressed by blocking oligonucleotides during a second nested PCR. TCRdb processed the emulsion pairing reads anew with MiXCR; each CDR3 protein has one entry. The data contain roughly 38,000 distinct CDR3 sequences, under 60% of them singletons. The expanded emulsion RT-PCR method captured paired alpha and beta chains from CD8+ T cells. Sequencing was done on a sample of CD8+ T cells. All receptors derive from a pool of human donors with breast cancer or a healthy control (not recorded which).

On this clonotype itself: This may come from a read error, since a much larger clone is one base off. V is TRBV25-1 and J is TRBJ2-6; perhaps TRBD2 as D (5 bases). The V end was cut by 6 bases, the J end by 0 bases, with 6 bases between. This CDR3 is built from 14 residues. The germline CDR1 and CDR2 sequences are MGHDK and SYGVNS. CDR3 in amino acids: CASREASGANVLTF. The CDR3 region has the DNA TGTGCCAGCAGGGAGGCCTCTGGGGCCAACGTCCTGACTTTC.

The sample holds many counts of this clonotype. This chain joins TRBV6-4 and TRBJ2-3; 12 bases match TRBD1. Germline V lookup: CDR1 MRHNA, CDR2 SNTAGT. The ends lost 6 bases at V and 4 bases at J; junction bases unmatched: 2. The CDR3 consists of 14 residues. The DNA of the CDR3 is TGTGCCAGCAGCGGGACAGGGGGCGCAGATACGCAGTATTTT. Protein product: CASSGTGGADTQYF.

On this clonotype: Since a much larger clone is just one base distant, this may be a read error. J is TRBJ1-1 and V is TRBV6-1; D gene ambiguous. The length of the CDR3 is 13 residues. The germline V gene has CDR1 MNHNS and CDR2 SASEGT. CDR3 loop: CASRTFSNIEAFF. The CDR3 bases are TGTGCCAGCAGAACGTTCTCGAACATTGAAGCTTTCTTT.

This clonotype was recorded at least ten times. The rearrangement links TRBV7-8 to TRBJ1-1; 7 bases align to TRBD1. Germline CDR1 and CDR2: SGHVS and FQNEAQ. CDR3 length: 14 residues. Losses at the gene ends were 1 base for V and 6 bases for J; bases not matched to a gene: 5. This CDR3 is CASSLERGRPEAFF. DNA of the CDR3: TGTGCCAGCAGCTTAGAAAGGGGGCGGCCTGAAGCTTTCTTT.

The chain is built from TRBV11-2 and TRBJ2-5; TRBD2 agrees at 14 bases. Trimming cost V 5 bases and J 2 bases; bases outside gene matches: 10. The CDR3 runs to 18 residues. The germline V gene encodes CDR1 SGHAT and CDR2 FQNNGV. The CDR3 bases are TGTGCCAGCAGCCGCCGCCCCGGGACTAGCGGGGGACAAGAGACCCAGTACTTC. Encoded protein: CASSRRPGTSGGQETQYF. The entire variable domain, with the rest obtained from reference TRBV11-2 and TRBJ2-5, is as follows: EAGVAQSPRYKIIEKRQSVAFWCNPISGHATLYWYQQILGQGPKLLIQFQNNGVVDDSQLPKDRFSAERLKGVDSTLKIQPAKLEDSAVYLCASSRRPGTSGGQETQYFGPGTRLLVL.

In the case of this clonotype: A much bigger clone sits one base away, suggesting this may be a read error. The rearrangement joins TRBV6-2 or TRBV6-3 to TRBJ2-5; D could derive from TRBD1 or TRBD2 (5 bases each). CDR1 and CDR2 from the germline V gene are MNHEY and SVGEGT. CDR3 size: 13 residues. The CDR3: CASSPTGQETRYF. CDR3 bases: TGTGCCAGCAGCCCAACGGGGCAAGAGACCCGGTACTTC.

In DNA form, the CDR3 reads TGTGCCAGCAGTAGGACTAGCGGGGGCTACAATGAGCAGTTCTTC. It codes for CASSRTSGGYNEQFF. The V call is TRBV6-4, the J call TRBJ2-1, with 13 bases that match TRBD2. Germline CDR1 is MRHNA and CDR2 is SNTAGT. Trimming at V came to 5 bases and at J to 3 bases, leaving 1 base not matched to a gene. This CDR3 comprises 15 residues.

V usage is TRBV6-2 or TRBV6-3 and J usage is TRBJ1-1; perhaps TRBD1 as D (6 bases). Looked up from germline, CDR1 is MNHEY and CDR2 is SVGEGT. This CDR3 has 15 residues. V shed 7 bases and J shed 3 bases, with 18 bases lying between them. The CDR3 DNA is TGTGCCAGCATGGGGGCGCTCGGCCGGGACACTGAAGCTTTCTTT. The encoded protein is CASMGALGRDTEAFF.

This sequence joins TRBV3-1 and TRBJ1-1; D gene uncertain. The germline CDR1 and CDR2 sequences are LGHDT and YNNKEL (reference sequence). The CDR3 is made up of 15 amino acids. V lost 2 bases to trimming and J lost 1 base, with 11 bases between them. The CDR3 region is CASSQIRRGNTEAFF. The CDR3 coding sequence is TGTGCCAGCAGCCAAATCAGACGGGGGAACACTGAAGCTTTCTTT.

The table lists this clonotype with a few counts. The V and J genes are TRBV4-1 and TRBJ1-3, with 7 bases matching TRBD1. From germline, CDR1 is MGHRA and CDR2 YSYEKL. This CDR3 comprises 16 residues. V was pared by 3 bases and J by 0 bases, with 5 bases of the junction left unmatched. The CDR3 nucleotides are TGCGCCAGCAGCCAGACAGGGTTAAACTCTGGAAACACCATATATTTT. Translation: CASSQTGLNSGNTIYF.

Points on this clonotype: This may be a read error: a much more frequent sequence differs by one nucleotide. The chain couples TRBV20-1 to TRBJ2-7; 8 bases are shared with TRBD2. Per the germline V gene, CDR1 is DFQATT and CDR2 is SNEGSKA (reference sequence). The CDR3 is made up of 15 amino acids. This CDR3 reads CSARGPGLVINEPYF. Here the CDR3 DNA reads TGCAGTGCTAGAGGTCCGGGACTAGTCATAAACGAGCCGTACTTC.

Only one count was recorded for this clonotype. V and J are TRBV27 and TRBJ2-7, with 8 bases identical to TRBD1. V lost 3 bases and J lost 5; bases outside the gene matches: 6. The CDR3 loop spans 14 amino acids. Per the germline V gene, CDR1 is MNHEY and CDR2 is SMNVEV (reference sequence). The CDR3 is CASSLQGAPNEQYF. CDR3 sequence (DNA): TGTGCCAGCAGTTTGCAGGGGGCGCCGAACGAGCAGTACTTC.

J is TRBJ2-1 and V is TRBV7-9; D unclear. Trimming cost V 1 base and J 4 bases, with 5 bases left between them. Germline V gene data show CDR1 as SEHNR and CDR2 as FQNEAQ (reference sequence). The length of the CDR3 is 13 residues. CDR3 nucleotide sequence: TGTGCCAGCAGCTTAGGGAATTACAATGAGCAGTTCTTC. The encoded protein is CASSLGNYNEQFF. Using reference TRBV7-9 and TRBJ2-1 for the parts outside the CDR3, the full variable domain is DTGVSQNPRHKITKRGQNVTFRCDPISEHNRLYWYRQTLGQGPEFLTYFQNEAQLEKSRLLSDRFSAERPKGSFSTLEIQRTEQGDSAMYLCASSLGNYNEQFFGPGTRLTVL.

As for this clonotype: A much larger clone lies one base from this, so it may be a read error. This rearrangement joins TRBV20-1 to TRBJ2-1; D unclear. The CDR3 is 11 residues long. Trimming removed 5 bases from V and 8 bases from J, with 10 bases in between. Per germline, CDR1 DFQATT and CDR2 SNEGSKA (reference sequence). This CDR3 is CSAVAYDEQFF. In DNA form, the CDR3 reads TGCAGTGCTGTGGCTTACGATGAGCAGTTCTTC.

V and J are TRBV10-3 and TRBJ1-1; perhaps TRBD1 as D (5 bases). Germline V gives CDR1 ENHRY, CDR2 SYGVKD. V lost 4 bases, J lost 4 bases, and 10 bases lay in between. The CDR3 is 13 residues long. CDR3 nucleotide sequence: TGTGCCATCAGTGTAGGGGTGGGCACTGAAGCTTTCTTT. Its protein is CAISVGVGTEAFF.

The chain carries TRBV20-1 and TRBJ1-1, with 10 bases matching TRBD1. This CDR3 comprises 17 residues. CDR1 is DFQATT, CDR2 SNEGSKA, per germline (reference sequence). V lost 3 bases, J lost 4 bases, and 14 bases stayed unmatched. The CDR3 is CSASGGTGVQVGTEAFF. DNA of the CDR3: TGCAGTGCTAGTGGCGGGACAGGGGTGCAAGTAGGCACTGAAGCTTTCTTT.

This clonotype has more than one count but fewer than ten. The chain links TRBV20-1 to TRBJ2-5; 10 nucleotides line up with TRBD2. The CDR3 is 13 amino acids. Trimming removed 6 bases from V and 4 bases from J; junction bases left unmatched: 5. Looked up from germline, CDR1 is DFQATT and CDR2 is SNEGSKA (reference sequence). For the CDR3, the DNA is TGCAGTGCGGAGCGGGGGGGTATAGAGACCCAGTACTTC. It is translated as CSAERGGIETQYF.

The V and J genes are TRBV10-2 and TRBJ1-4; no clear D. This CDR3 is built from 11 residues. V lost 10 bases to trimming and J lost 12 bases, with 15 bases between them. Germline CDR1 WSHSY, CDR2 SAAADI. The CDR3 is CATSHGVELFF. The CDR3 DNA reads as TGCGCCACCTCCCATGGGGTAGAACTGTTTTTT.

Turning to this clonotype: Its ends do not fully match the called genes, so a read error is possible. This rearrangement joins TRBV6-1 to TRBJ2-3; 9 positions match TRBD2. CDR3 length: 16 amino acids. Germline V gene data show CDR1 as MNHNS and CDR2 as SASEGT. This CDR3 reads CASSHHPGTSIDTQYF. In DNA, the CDR3 is TGTGCCAGCAGTCACCATCCCGGGACTAGCATAGATACGCAGTATTTT.

This chain joins TRBV7-2 and TRBJ2-5, with no clear D. The CDR3 contains 16 residues. Trimming left V 1 base short and J 2 bases short, with 14 bases between. Germline V CDR1 and CDR2: SGHTA, FQGNSA. The CDR3, as DNA: TGTGCCAGCAGCTTAGGTCCGGTCGCTTTTCAAGAGACCCAGTACTTC. This sequence encodes CASSLGPVAFQETQYF.

The V gene is TRBV30, the J gene TRBJ2-1, with 12 bases fitting TRBD2. The V segment lost 2 bases and the J segment 8 bases; nucleotides outside the gene matches: 4. Germline CDR1 reads GTSNPN; CDR2 reads SVGIG (reference sequence). The CDR3 has 14 amino acids. Written as DNA, the CDR3 is TGTGCCTGGAGTCTAGCGGGAGGGCCCGATGAGCAGTTCTTC. It translates to CAWSLAGGPDEQFF.

The chain carries TRBV6-4 and TRBJ2-5, with D unclear. Trimming left V 10 bases short and J 5 bases short, with 20 bases between. CDR3 length: 14 amino acids. Germline CDR1 reads MRHNA; CDR2 reads SNTAGT. The CDR3 DNA reads TGTGCCACCGAAAATGGGCAGGACGAGGAGACCCAGTACTTC. Amino acids: CATENGQDEETQYF.

The chain combines TRBV12-5 with TRBJ1-2; perhaps TRBD1 as D (5 bases). Germline V lookup: CDR1 LGHNT, CDR2 FRNRAP. Between the trimmed V and J ends, which lost 5 bases and 0 bases, there was a span of 16 bases. The CDR3 contains 16 residues. CDR3 bases: TGTGCTAGTGGTCAGAACGACAGATACACTAACTATGGCTACACCTTC. As protein: CASGQNDRYTNYGYTF.

This clonotype was seen a handful of times. CDR3 sequence reads: CASSQDPGLGNEQFF. In DNA form, the CDR3 reads TGTGCCAGCAGCCAAGATCCGGGACTAGGGAATGAGCAGTTCTTC. The V call is TRBV4-2, the J call TRBJ2-1, with 8 bases identical to TRBD2. V lost 0 bases to trimming and J lost 7 bases; unmatched junction nucleotides: 5. Germline CDR1 reads LGHNA; CDR2 reads YNFKEQ. The CDR3 consists of 15 residues.

The rearrangement joins TRBV12-3 or TRBV12-4 to TRBJ1-2; D remains unclear. There are 14 residues in the CDR3. V lost 5 bases to trimming and J lost 9 bases, with 19 bases between them. In nucleotides, the CDR3 is TGTGCCAGCAGTCCCCGGCGGGGAATCAGTAGCTACACCTTC. This sequence encodes CASSPRRGISSYTF.

Worth noting for this clonotype: A much larger clonotype is one base distant, so this may be a read error. The chain couples TRBV15 to TRBJ2-5, with 9 bases fitting TRBD1. Looked up from germline, CDR1 is LNHNV and CDR2 is YYDKDF (reference sequence). The CDR3 length is 16 residues. CDR3 residues: CAASRARDRALETQYF. In DNA form, the CDR3 reads TGTGCCGCCAGCAGAGCTAGGGACAGGGCCCTGGAGACCCAGTACTTC.

In this sample, this clonotype turned up a few times. The V and J genes are TRBV5-1 and TRBJ2-5; TRBD2 aligns across 13 bases. In germline, CDR1 is SGHRS, CDR2 YFSETQ. Trimming at V came to 7 bases and at J to 6 bases, leaving 6 bases not matched to a gene. CDR3 length: 14 amino acids. This chain's CDR3 is CASEDGTSGKTQYF. CDR3 DNA sequence: TGCGCCAGCGAAGACGGGACTAGCGGGAAGACCCAGTACTTC.

This clonotype is judged medium-sized. The chain recombines TRBV3-1 with TRBJ2-7; D not certain. CDR1 is LGHDT and CDR2 is YNNKEL in the germline V gene (reference sequence). Trimming shortened V by 0 bases and J by 7 bases, and 10 bases separated the two germline ends. This CDR3 is built from 13 residues. The DNA for the CDR3 is TGTGCCAGCAGCCAAGACTGGCCCGGAGAGCAGTACTTC. Protein product: CASSQDWPGEQYF.

The rearrangement uses TRBV28 and TRBJ1-2, with 9 bases fitting TRBD1. The V gene's germline CDR1 is MDHEN and CDR2 SYDVKM. After removal of 7 bases from V and 5 bases from J, the junction contained 8 bases not matched to a gene. This CDR3 region has 14 residues. CDR3 coding DNA: TGTGCCAGCATCAGCGGGGGGACAGGGTATGGCTACACCTTC. It yields the protein CASISGGTGYGYTF.

The chain uses TRBV5-4 and TRBJ1-1; D not resolved. V lost 5 bases and J lost 1, with 9 bases in between. The CDR3 contains 13 residues. The V gene's germline CDR1 is SGHNT and CDR2 YYREEE (reference sequence). The CDR3 DNA follows: TGTGCCAGCAGACGGACGGAGAACACTGAAGCTTTCTTT. The encoded protein is CASRRTENTEAFF.

This clonotype showed up just once. The chain joins TRBV7-2 to TRBJ2-5; D might be TRBD2 (6 bases). V lost 5 bases and J lost 4, with 17 bases in between. This CDR3 comprises 15 residues. The germline CDR1 and CDR2 sequences are SGHTA and FQGNSA. The DNA of the CDR3 is TGTGCCAGCAGCACTCAGCATACCGGGGGAGAGACCCAGTACTTC. Protein sequence: CASSTQHTGGETQYF.

This clonotype was found many times. V and J are TRBV28 and TRBJ1-1, with a tentative D call TRBD1 (6 bases). V was pared by 6 bases and J by 3 bases, with 14 bases between. CDR1 is MDHEN, CDR2 SYDVKM, per germline. This CDR3 has 14 residues. CDR3 protein: CASSPGGWDTEAFF. In DNA form, the CDR3 reads TGTGCCAGCAGCCCGGGGGGCTGGGACACTGAAGCTTTCTTT.